These T cell receptor beta chains were read from a single sample in a study of cytomegalovirus exposure and HLA in healthy donors. Clones were sequenced by immunoSEQ multiplex PCR, and TCRdb holds only the in-frame ones, with some missing. The repertoire consists of approximately 160,000 clones, with about 65% occurring once and the leading ten covering 4% to 5.5%. The specimen sequenced was PBMCs. Source of these receptors: a young woman in good health and CMV-seropositive. Both conserved end residues are part of each CDR3.

j_call,v_call,cdr3_aa
TRBJ1-1,TRBV19,CASSKAGTLIEAFF
TRBJ2-7,TRBV29-1,CSVVGEDYEQYF
TRBJ1-2,TRBV19,CASSRTSGGYGYTF
TRBJ1-1,TRBV7-2,CASSPTTSNTEAFF
TRBJ1-5,TRBV4-1,CASSSDTFSNQPQHF
TRBJ1-1,TRBV5-6,CASSEVGGSEAFF
TRBJ2-7,TRBV11-2,CASSLAYRAYEQYF
TRBJ2-2,TRBV19,CASSTGERELFF
TRBJ2-7,TRBV27,CASSLLGIAGEQYF
TRBJ2-3,TRBV6-5,CASSYSWGGGDTQYF
TRBJ1-1,TRBV5-1,CASSDGGLGAEAFF
TRBJ2-7,TRBV5-6,CASSLDQYYEQYF
TRBJ1-1,TRBV2,CASRLLGQGRIRNTEAFF
TRBJ2-4,TRBV19,CASSQGSGIQYF
TRBJ1-1,TRBV28,CASSLQQGNTEAFF
TRBJ2-2,TRBV6-5,CASSFGAQPGELFF
TRBJ1-5,TRBV9,CASNDGSNQPQHF
TRBJ2-7,TRBV27,CASSFGTGDSYEQYF
TRBJ2-1,TRBV4-1,CASSPIAGNNEQFF
TRBJ1-4,TRBV2,CATSDPQGGEKLFF
NA,TRBV10-3,CAISNVAYEQYF
TRBJ2-3,TRBV6-6,CASSYIFVPSTDTQYF
TRBJ1-2,TRBV6-5,CASSYNNRGSGYTF
TRBJ1-2,TRBV7-8,CASSSKTESYGYTF
TRBJ2-7,TRBV23-1,CASSQWPLRQPTYEQYF
TRBJ1-6,TRBV30,CAWSRTFNSPLHF
TRBJ2-1,TRBV27,CASSLLPASSYNEQFF